A selection of T cell receptor beta chains follows, all from one sample in a study of T-cell memory formation after mild COVID-19. Each CDR3 protein is one row after TCRdb ran MiXCR on the 5' RACE reads. The table lists around 300,000 distinct CDR3 sequences, around 17% of them singletons. The sample consisted of PBMCs or a T cell subset sorted from them (not recorded which). The origin of the receptors is a man aged 18 to 30 who had mild COVID-19 (a few samples of this study predate the infection). Cell type and time point are not known. The CDR3 runs from the conserved cysteine through the conserved F or W. The D gene is left open where the match is weak. Size is omitted from some rows. Given values are once, few, many or a class for expanded clones.

v_call,clone_size,j_call,d_call,cdr3_nt,cdr3_aa
TRBV7-6,NA,TRBJ2-3,TRBD1,TGTGCCAGCACCACCGGGACAGACACAGATACGCAGTATTTT,CASTTGTDTDTQYF
TRBV5-4,NA,TRBJ2-3,TRBD2,TGTGCCAGCAGCTTGGAGGCTAGCGGGGCGCGTTACACAGATACGCAGTATTTT,CASSLEASGARYTDTQYF
TRBV6-5,NA,TRBJ2-3,NA,TGTGCCAGCAGTTCCACAGGTGCTAGCACAGATACGCAGTATTTT,CASSSTGASTDTQYF
TRBV29-1,few,TRBJ2-1,NA,TGCAGCGCTCTCTGGGACCTAAAATTCTTC,CSALWDLKFF
TRBV6-5,few,TRBJ1-5,NA,TGTGCCAGCAGCCCCGCCCAGGGGCCTAATCAGCCCCAGCATTTT,CASSPAQGPNQPQHF
TRBV7-3,many,TRBJ2-1,NA,TGTGCCAGCAGCTTATCCCCGGTCTATGAGCAGTTCTTC,CASSLSPVYEQFF
TRBV20-1,NA,TRBJ2-3,TRBD1,TGCAGTGCTAGAAAGGCAGGGGGTGGTCCAGATACGCAGTATTTT,CSARKAGGGPDTQYF
TRBV9,few,TRBJ2-2,NA,TGTGCCAGCAGCGAGACTAGAACCTACACCGGGGAGCTGTTTTTT,CASSETRTYTGELFF
TRBV10-3,NA,TRBJ1-2,TRBD1,TGTGCCATACAGGGGAATGACTATGGCTACACCTTC,CAIQGNDYGYTF
TRBV4-1,NA,TRBJ2-7,TRBD1,TGCGCCAGCAGCCTATTGGACAGGGCCCTCCAACCCGCCTACGAGCAGTACTTC,CASSLLDRALQPAYEQYF
TRBV7-2,NA,TRBJ2-3,TRBD1,TGTGCCAGCAGCTTAGCGACAGGGGGCGCGGGGGATACGCAGTATTTT,CASSLATGGAGDTQYF
TRBV7-2,many,TRBJ1-2,NA,TGTGCCAGCAGCCCCCCGGTAGGGGCGTTCGTCTACACCTTC,CASSPPVGAFVYTF
TRBV20-1,NA,TRBJ2-1,NA,TGCAGTGCTCTTAACGAGCCCCCGGGGCAGTTCTTC,CSALNEPPGQFF
TRBV10-3,many,TRBJ2-2,NA,TGTGCCATCAGTGGTGAGGGGCGACTCACCGGGGAGCTGTTTTTT,CAISGEGRLTGELFF
TRBV28,many,TRBJ2-7,NA,TGTGCCAGCAGTTTGGACGGTCTCTACGAGCAGTACTTC,CASSLDGLYEQYF
TRBV29-1,NA,TRBJ1-2,NA,TGCAGCGCTTCCGGGACGGCGGAAAACTATGGCTACACCTTC,CSASGTAENYGYTF
TRBV20-1,few,TRBJ1-1,NA,TGCAGTGCTGATAATTCGGGGAGCCCGGGGACTGAAGCTTTCTTT,CSADNSGSPGTEAFF
TRBV7-2,NA,TRBJ2-5,NA,TGTGCCAGCAGCGAGGGACGGGAGACCCAGTACTTC,CASSEGRETQYF
TRBV12-3/TRBV12-4,few,TRBJ2-7,NA,TGTGCCAGCAGTTTAGAAACCGGGACACCCGTCTACGAGCAGTACTTC,CASSLETGTPVYEQYF
TRBV6-2/TRBV6-3,few,TRBJ2-7,NA,TGTGCCAGCAGTTACTCAGGCAGCACCTACGAGCAGTACTTC,CASSYSGSTYEQYF
TRBV4-3,NA,TRBJ2-7,TRBD2,TGCGCCAGCAGCCAGGGACTACGCTACGAGCAGTACTTC,CASSQGLRYEQYF
TRBV7-2,few,TRBJ1-2,TRBD1,TGTGCCAGCAGCACGCAGACAGGGGACTATGGCTACACCTTC,CASSTQTGDYGYTF
TRBV28,NA,TRBJ2-4,NA,TGTGCCAGCAGTTTAAAGGGAAACATTCAGTACTTC,CASSLKGNIQYF
TRBV5-1,NA,TRBJ1-1,TRBD1,TGCGCCAGCAGCTGGGGACAGGGTGGCACTGAAGCTTTCTTT,CASSWGQGGTEAFF
TRBV7-9,few,TRBJ2-3,TRBD1,TGTGCCAGCAGCTCAAAGGGACAGTACACAGATACGCAGTATTTT,CASSSKGQYTDTQYF
TRBV25-1,NA,TRBJ2-1,NA,TGTGCCAGCAGTGTCCATAATGCCTATGAGCAGTTCTTC,CASSVHNAYEQFF
TRBV5-1,NA,TRBJ2-1,NA,TGCGCCAGCAGCCCCGGGAGTCGCAATGAGCAGTTCTTC,CASSPGSRNEQFF
TRBV28,NA,TRBJ2-6,NA,TGTGCCAGCAGGACCTTTCTGCTCTCTGGGGCCAACGTCCTGACTTTC,CASRTFLLSGANVLTF
TRBV5-1,many,TRBJ2-3,NA,TGCGCCAGCAGCTTGGGCTCAGGGTCCACAGATACGCAGTATTTT,CASSLGSGSTDTQYF
TRBV20-1,few,TRBJ2-5,TRBD1,TGCAGTGGGATCGGACAGGACCAAGAGACCCAGTACTTC,CSGIGQDQETQYF
TRBV5-1,few,TRBJ2-3,TRBD1,TGCGCCAGCAGCCCGAACGATCCTCTCAGGGGGCGGTCTCGATCCGATACGCAGTATTTT,CASSPNDPLRGRSRSDTQYF
TRBV14,few,TRBJ2-3,TRBD2,TGTGCCAGCAGCCCCCTAGCGGGATTCACAGATACGCAGTATTTT,CASSPLAGFTDTQYF
TRBV7-9,NA,TRBJ2-7,NA,TGTGCCAGCAGCTTATGGGACTCGGGGCACGAGCAGTACTTC,CASSLWDSGHEQYF
TRBV7-2,NA,TRBJ1-2,TRBD1,TGTGCCAGCAGCTCCAGCCGAGGGGGCGTGGACTACACCTTC,CASSSSRGGVDYTF
TRBV10-1,few,TRBJ2-3,TRBD2,TGCGCCAGCAGTGTGGCCAGCGGGGGAGGATTTGAGCAGTATTTT,CASSVASGGGFEQYF
TRBV7-8,few,TRBJ2-1,NA,TGTGCCAGTCGACTTAACCGACTCCCGGAGGTGCGGGGCGCCCCCAATGAGCAGTTCTTC,CASRLNRLPEVRGAPNEQFF
TRBV28,NA,TRBJ2-3,NA,TGTGCCAGCAGCTTTCAGACGACCCTCTATTTT,CASSFQTTLYF
TRBV4-2,few,TRBJ2-5,TRBD2,TGTGCCAGCAGCCAAGAGGCTAGCGGGGAACAGACCCAGTACTTC,CASSQEASGEQTQYF